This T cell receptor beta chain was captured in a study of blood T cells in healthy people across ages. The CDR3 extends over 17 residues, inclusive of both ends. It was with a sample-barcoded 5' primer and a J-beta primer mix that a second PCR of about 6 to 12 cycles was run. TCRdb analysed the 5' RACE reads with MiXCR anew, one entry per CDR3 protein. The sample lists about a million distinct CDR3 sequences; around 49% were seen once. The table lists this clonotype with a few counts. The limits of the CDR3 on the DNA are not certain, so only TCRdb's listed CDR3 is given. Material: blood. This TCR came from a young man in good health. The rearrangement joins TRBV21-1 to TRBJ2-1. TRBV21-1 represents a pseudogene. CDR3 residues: CASSKEWGIGSYNEQFF.